The 18 T cell receptor beta chains listed next were all sequenced from one sample in a study of blood T cell repertoires in COVID-19. Repertoires were generated with immunoSEQ multiplex PCR, while TCRdb's copy carries only in-frame clones and drops some. The table has about 220,000 clones, around 85% seen once. Sequencing was done on a sample of PBMCs or T cells enriched from blood (not recorded which). The receptors come from a woman between 35 and 50 years old with acute COVID-19.

The rearrangement uses TRBV9 and TRBJ2-1; 10 bases are shared with TRBD2. With 0 bases clipped from V and 8 bases from J, the junction kept 5 bases outside the gene matches. This CDR3 is built from 15 residues. Germline V CDR1 and CDR2: SGDLS, YYNGEE. DNA for the CDR3: TGTGCCAGCAGCGTAGGCAGCGGGGGGGCCTATGAGCAGTTCTTC. Its protein is CASSVGSGGAYEQFF.

J is TRBJ2-1 and V is TRBV5-4; D possibly corresponds to TRBD1 (5 bases). This CDR3 is built from 13 residues. The ends were cut back, 10 bases at V and 7 bases at J, with 18 bases in the middle. The germline gives CDR1 SGHNT, CDR2 YYREEE (reference sequence). CDR3 residues: CAVGRDFWNEQFF. The DNA of the CDR3 is TGTGCCGTCGGCAGGGATTTTTGGAATGAGCAGTTCTTC.

This clone is a singleton in its sample. The CDR3 DNA is TGTGCCATCAGTGGGGGCCAGCAAGAGACCCAGTACTTC. Translating it yields CAISGGQQETQYF. The chain recombines TRBV10-3 with TRBJ2-5; tentative D call: TRBD1 (5 bases). This CDR3 is built from 13 residues. Trimming stripped 4 bases from V and 2 bases from J, with 8 bases between. CDR1 and CDR2 (germline): ENHRY, SYGVKD.

This clone was picked up a small number of times. The V call is TRBV9, the J call TRBJ2-2; possibly TRBD1 for D (5 bases). V lost 0 bases and J lost 6, with 9 bases in between. The CDR3 sequence is 14 residues long. The germline CDR1 and CDR2 sequences are SGDLS and YYNGEE. The CDR3 sequence: CASSVVVGAGELFF. The DNA for the CDR3 is TGTGCCAGCAGCGTAGTTGTAGGGGCCGGGGAGCTGTTTTTT.

In this sample, this clone turned up once. The V and J genes are TRBV18 and TRBJ2-4, with D possibly being TRBD1 (5 bases). Looked up from germline, CDR1 is KGHSH and CDR2 is LQKENI. The CDR3 consists of 16 residues. V lost 1 base, J lost 1 base, and 11 bases lay in between. CDR3 sequence: CASSPQGNRAKNIQYF. CDR3 nucleotides: TGTGCCAGCTCACCACAGGGGAATCGGGCCAAAAACATTCAGTACTTC.

This chain uses TRBV30 with TRBJ1-4, with D hard to call. Per the germline V gene, CDR1 is GTSNPN and CDR2 is SVGIG (reference sequence). Between the trimmed V and J ends, which lost 0 bases and 8 bases, there was a span of 7 bases. There are 12 residues in the CDR3. CDR3 DNA: TGTGCCTGGAGTGTACTGAGGGAAAAACTGTTTTTT. Protein product: CAWSVLREKLFF.

The rearrangement links TRBV13 to TRBJ2-5; TRBD1 agrees at 9 bases. In germline, CDR1 is PRHDT, CDR2 FYEKMQ (reference sequence). V trimming: 4 bases; J trimming: 2 bases; junction bases outside the gene matches: 8. The CDR3 is 16 residues long. CDR3 nucleotide sequence: TGTGCCAGCAGCTCCCGGGACAGGGAGGGTCAAGAGACCCAGTACTTC. Protein: CASSSRDREGQETQYF.

The genes are TRBV7-8 and TRBJ1-4; 8 nucleotides line up with TRBD1. Trimming at V came to 5 bases and at J to 4 bases, leaving 6 bases not matched to a gene. Germline V CDR1 and CDR2: SGHVS, FQNEAQ. This CDR3 contains 15 residues. This CDR3 is CASSRRQGINEKLFF. CDR3 nucleotides: TGTGCCAGCAGCCGACGACAGGGGATTAATGAAAAACTGTTTTTT.

The chain carries TRBV19 and TRBJ2-3, with 8 bases that match TRBD2. The CDR3 is 16 residues long. CDR1 and CDR2 (germline): LNHDA, SQIVND (reference sequence). V lost 2 bases to trimming and J lost 0 bases; unmatched junction nucleotides: 4. The CDR3 nucleotides are TGTGCCAGTAGTATAAGGCCTAGCGGGAGCACAGATACGCAGTATTTT. Encoded protein: CASSIRPSGSTDTQYF.

The chain recombines TRBV2 with TRBJ1-2, with TRBD1 matching 9 bases. This CDR3 is 13 amino acids long. With V trimmed by 6 bases and J by 8 bases, 7 bases remained unmatched. CDR1 is SNHLY and CDR2 is FYNNEI in the germline V gene. CDR3 nucleotide sequence: TGTGCCAGCAGGAGGGGACAGGGAAACGGCTACACCTTC. Amino acids: CASRRGQGNGYTF.

The V call is TRBV6-1, the J call TRBJ1-2, with 10 bases that match TRBD1. The CDR3 is 12 amino acids. The trim removed 3 bases at V and 8 bases at J, leaving 0 bases unmatched. Germline CDR1 reads MNHNS; CDR2 reads SASEGT. The CDR3 region is CASSETGGGYTF. The CDR3 DNA follows: TGTGCCAGCAGTGAGACAGGGGGCGGCTACACCTTC.

The rearrangement joins TRBV5-8 to TRBJ1-2; 7 bases line up with TRBD1. Losses at the gene ends were 3 bases for V and 5 bases for J; bases not matched to a gene: 7. The CDR3 has 14 amino acids. CDR1 and CDR2 (germline): SGHTS, YDEGEE. CDR3 sequence: CASSYPQGEYGYTF. The DNA for the CDR3 is TGTGCCAGCAGCTACCCCCAGGGGGAGTATGGCTACACCTTC.

The chain recombines TRBV5-1 with TRBJ2-3; a possible D gene is TRBD1 (6 bases). CDR3 length equals 15 residues. Trimming left V 4 bases short and J 2 bases short, with 14 bases between. CDR1 is SGHRS, CDR2 YFSETQ, per germline. CDR3 in amino acids: CASSLRTATTDTQYF. The CDR3 DNA follows: TGCGCCAGCAGCCTGAGGACAGCGACCACAGATACGCAGTATTTT.

In this sample, this clone turned up a few times. The chain combines TRBV6-5 with TRBJ1-4; D is possibly TRBD1 (5 bases). This CDR3 comprises 14 residues. CDR1 is MNHEY, CDR2 SVGAGI, per germline. V was trimmed by 1 base and J by 6 bases, leaving 9 bases between them. In DNA, the CDR3 is TGTGCCAGCAGTTACTTTTGGGGGGATGAAAAACTGTTTTTT. Its protein is CASSYFWGDEKLFF.

The rearrangement links TRBV6-5 to TRBJ1-4, with a tentative D call TRBD1 (6 bases). The CDR3 extends over 14 amino acids. Germline CDR1 MNHEY, CDR2 SVGAGI. The V end was cut by 5 bases, the J end by 4 bases, with 11 bases between. The CDR3 DNA is TGTGCCAGCAGTAAGACAGGCATTAATGAAAAACTGTTTTTT. Amino acid sequence: CASSKTGINEKLFF.

This chain uses TRBV5-1 with TRBJ2-3, with D possibly TRBD2 on 5 matching bases. V shed 2 bases and J shed 3 bases, with 13 bases lying between them. Germline V lookup: CDR1 SGHRS, CDR2 YFSETQ. This CDR3 spans 15 amino acids. This chain's CDR3 is CASSFGVSGTDTQYF. The CDR3 nucleotides read TGCGCCAGCAGCTTCGGGGTCTCGGGAACAGATACGCAGTATTTT.

This chain joins TRBV2 and TRBJ2-7; D is perhaps TRBD1 (5 bases). Germline V gene lookup returns CDR1 SNHLY and CDR2 FYNNEI. This CDR3 is 14 amino acids long. Trimming took off 7 bases at V and 2 bases at J, with 15 bases between the two ends. The CDR3 coding sequence is TGTGCCAGCACCTTGGACAATACAGCCTACGAGCAGTACTTC. Amino acids: CASTLDNTAYEQYF. Drawing the rest from reference TRBV2 and TRBJ2-7, the complete variable domain is EPEVTQTPSHQVTQMGQEVILRCVPISNHLYFYWYRQILGQKVEFLVSFYNNEISEKSEIFDDQFSVERPDGSNFTLKIRSTKLEDSAMYFCASTLDNTAYEQYFGPGTRLTVT.

The rearrangement joins TRBV10-3 to TRBJ2-7; unclear D gene. Trimming took 2 bases from V and 2 from J, leaving 10 bases between them. Germline lookup yields CDR1 ENHRY and CDR2 SYGVKD. The CDR3 runs 14 residues. The CDR3 DNA reads as TGTGCCATCAGTGAGGTCACACGTACCTACGAGCAGTACTTC. Its translation: CAISEVTRTYEQYF.